The rows below give T cell receptor beta chains drawn from one sample of a study of Ad26.COV2.S vaccination and SARS-CoV-2 variants. Measured with immunoSEQ multiplex PCR; TCRdb has only the in-frame clones, and not every one. The sample lists about 410,000 clones, 80% to 90% occurring once. The sequenced sample was peripheral blood, obtained in a trial of Ad26.COV2.S vaccine versus placebo. The receptors shown here come from a person between 18 and 59 years old who received the Ad26.COV2.S COVID-19 vaccine or a placebo. The CDR3 runs from the conserved cysteine through the conserved F or W. D genes are given only for firm matches. A clone size is listed for some rows: how often the clone was seen (once, few, many), or a class if it is expanded.

-	once	TRBV11-2	TRBJ1-2	TGTGCCAGCAGCTTAGATGCAGGGGAGGATGGCTACACCTTC	CASSLDAGEDGYTF
-	-	TRBV5-6	TRBJ2-7	TGTGCCAGCAGCTTGTGGGGGGGCGTATACGAGCAGTACTTC	CASSLWGGVYEQYF
-	few	TRBV27	TRBJ1-5	TGTGCCAGCAGTCTACAGGGAAGCAATCAGCCCCAGCATTTT	CASSLQGSNQPQHF
-	few	TRBV5-1	TRBJ1-1	TGCGCCAGCAGCTTGGACAACAGGCTAATGAACACTGAAGCTTTCTTT	CASSLDNRLMNTEAFF
-	-	TRBV5-1	TRBJ1-4	TGCGCCAGCAGCTTAGTTGGACAAGAAAATGAAAAACTGTTTTTT	CASSLVGQENEKLFF
-	-	TRBV5-6	TRBJ1-2	TGTGCCAGCAGCTTGGTGGGACGGAGAAATAACTATGGCTACACCTTC	CASSLVGRRNNYGYTF
TRBD1	-	TRBV7-2	TRBJ1-5	TGTGCCAGCAGCTTACAGGGGGGGACCTATCAGCCCCAGCATTTT	CASSLQGGTYQPQHF
-	-	TRBV7-2	TRBJ2-1	TGTGCCAGCAGCTTAAGGTGGGCCTACAATGAGCAGTTCTTC	CASSLRWAYNEQFF
-	-	TRBV2	TRBJ2-7	TGTGCCAGCAGTGAAGCCCTTGGGGGGTACGAGCAGTACTTC	CASSEALGGYEQYF
-	-	TRBV7-9	TRBJ1-6	TGTGCCAGCAGCTTGATGGCGGCGTTGGGGAAGAAGGATTCACCCCTCCACTTT	CASSLMAALGKKDSPLHF
-	-	TRBV9	TRBJ1-3	TGTGCCAGCAGCGTAGCGGGACATCCGAGCTCTGGAAACACCATATATTTT	CASSVAGHPSSGNTIYF
-	-	TRBV6-6	TRBJ1-2	TGTGCCAGCAGTTCCGACAGTTCCGGTGTTAACTATGGCTACACCTTC	CASSSDSSGVNYGYTF
-	-	TRBV3-1/TRBV3-2	TRBJ1-4	TGTGCCAGCAGCCAAGATCTTAACAGGGTGGAAGAAAAACTGTTTTTT	CASSQDLNRVEEKLFF
-	-	TRBV5-1	TRBJ2-6	TGCGCCAGCAGCTTGGTTTCACCATCAGCCTCTGGGGCCAACGTCCTGACTTTC	CASSLVSPSASGANVLTF
-	-	TRBV5-1	TRBJ1-1	TGCGCCAGCAGCCCGGGGGCGGGCAACACTGAAGCTTTCTTT	CASSPGAGNTEAFF
-	-	TRBV9	TRBJ2-3	TGTGCCAGCAGCGTAGCAGCAGATACGCAGTATTTT	CASSVAADTQYF
-	-	TRBV11-3	TRBJ2-1	TGTGCCAGCAGCCACTCAGAGTCCTCCTACAATGAGCAGTTCTTC	CASSHSESSYNEQFF
-	few	TRBV4-1	TRBJ2-7	TGCGCCAGCAGCCAAGTTAGGGTAGGCGAGCAGTACTTC	CASSQVRVGEQYF
-	-	TRBV5-1	TRBJ1-2	TGCGCCAGCAGCTTGGCCGACGGATTAGGGCGGTATGGCTACACCTTC	CASSLADGLGRYGYTF
-	-	TRBV2	TRBJ2-2	TGTGCCAGCAGGGATCTCGGTGGGGATGACACCGGGGAGCTGTTTTTT	CASRDLGGDDTGELFF
TRBD1	-	TRBV27	TRBJ1-1	TGTGCCAGCAGTCGCGGGACAGGGGGGCACACTGAAGCTTTCTTT	CASSRGTGGHTEAFF
-	few	TRBV24-1	TRBJ1-6	TGTGCCACCAGTGATGGAGCCAGAGTTAACTCACCCCTCCACTTT	CATSDGARVNSPLHF
-	-	TRBV29-1	TRBJ1-1	TGCAGCGTGGGACGGGGGGCGAACACTGAAGCTTTCTTT	CSVGRGANTEAFF
-	-	TRBV10-3	TRBJ1-6	TGTGCCATCAGTGCCACGGGGAGTTCACCCCTCCACTTT	CAISATGSSPLHF
-	-	TRBV11-2	TRBJ2-7	TGTGCCAGCAGCGAAACCGACCCGGAGCAGTACTTC	CASSETDPEQYF
-	-	TRBV5-1	TRBJ1-1	TGCGCCAGCAGCTTTAACTCAGGGGCCACTGAAGCTTTCTTT	CASSFNSGATEAFF
-	-	TRBV7-2	TRBJ2-7	TGTGCCAGCAGCTTAGCGCTGGAGGGACAGTACTACGAGCAGTACTTC	CASSLALEGQYYEQYF
TRBD1	-	TRBV5-1	TRBJ1-1	TGCGCCAGCAGCCCCGGGACAGGGGTTACTGAAGCTTTCTTT	CASSPGTGVTEAFF
TRBD1	-	TRBV29-1	TRBJ1-1	TGCAGCGTTTATCTAGAGGGGGCGGTCACTGAAGCTTTCTTT	CSVYLEGAVTEAFF
-	-	TRBV5-6	TRBJ1-2	TGTGCCAGCAGCTGGGCGGGGGAGTACACCTTC	CASSWAGEYTF
-	-	TRBV5-1	TRBJ1-1	TGCGCCAGCACCGACCGCCCCGGGGACACTGAAGCTTTCTTT	CASTDRPGDTEAFF
TRBD1	-	TRBV3-1/TRBV3-2	TRBJ2-5	TGTGCCAGCAGCCAGCGATCCGGACAGGGAAGAGAGACCCAGTACTTC	CASSQRSGQGRETQYF
-	-	TRBV27	TRBJ2-5	TGTGCCAGCAGTTTATCGCCAGAGACCCAGTACTTC	CASSLSPETQYF
-	few	TRBV18	TRBJ2-5	TGTGCCAGCTCACCACCGGGAGAGACCCAGTACTTC	CASSPPGETQYF
TRBD1	-	TRBV27	TRBJ2-1	TGTGCCAGCAGTTTATCGGGACAGGGGGGTGAGTTCTTC	CASSLSGQGGEFF
TRBD2	-	TRBV7-9	TRBJ2-5	TGTGCCAGCAGCCGGGGGGGCTCAGCTCAAGAGACCCAGTACTTC	CASSRGGSAQETQYF
-	-	TRBV2	TRBJ1-4	TGTGCCAGCAGACCCAGGGGATGGGGTGAAAAACTGTTTTTT	CASRPRGWGEKLFF
-	-	TRBV5-1	TRBJ2-1	TGCGCCAGCAGCTTCTTAGATGAGCAGTTCTTC	CASSFLDEQFF
TRBD2	-	TRBV7-6	TRBJ2-3	TGTGCCACCCGACTAGCGGAGTTCACAGATACGCAGTATTTT	CATRLAEFTDTQYF
TRBD1	-	TRBV10-1	TRBJ2-7	TGCGCCAGCAGTGACGGGACAGATCGCGAGCAGTACTTC	CASSDGTDREQYF
-	-	TRBV4-1	TRBJ2-7	TGCGCCAGCAGCCGGGGACTCCCCACGGGTGGATCCGAGCAGTACTTC	CASSRGLPTGGSEQYF
TRBD1	-	TRBV5-1	TRBJ2-3	TGCGCCAGCAGCTTCCCGGGACAGGGGGAATCATCGCGCAACACAGATACGCAGTATTTT	CASSFPGQGESSRNTDTQYF
-	few	TRBV18	TRBJ1-6	TGTGCCAGCTCACCACCCCTACGGGACTCACCCCTCCACTTT	CASSPPLRDSPLHF
TRBD1	-	TRBV7-2	TRBJ1-1	TGTGCCAGCAGCCTGACAGGGACTGAAGCTTTCTTT	CASSLTGTEAFF
TRBD2	few	TRBV6-1	TRBJ2-5	TGTGCCAGCAGTGAGGGACTAGCGGAAGAGACCCAGTACTTC	CASSEGLAEETQYF
TRBD2	-	TRBV7-9	TRBJ2-3	TGTGCCAGCCTCTTTGGGGGGGACCCAGATACGCAGTATTTT	CASLFGGDPDTQYF
-	-	TRBV7-9	TRBJ2-1	TGTGCCAGCAGCTTAGAGAGTTGGGGAGGTAACGGTGAGCAGTTCTTC	CASSLESWGGNGEQFF
-	-	TRBV7-2	TRBJ2-3	TGTGCCAGCAGCTTAAAAGTTCGGACCCTGAACACAGATACGCAGTATTTT	CASSLKVRTLNTDTQYF
TRBD2	many	TRBV4-2	TRBJ2-3	TGTGCCAGCAGCCAAGACTCCAGTAGCGGGGTTGGGGCTAACACAGATACGCAGTATTTT	CASSQDSSSGVGANTDTQYF
-	-	TRBV6-1	TRBJ2-1	TGTGCCAGCAGTGAAGGGGGGCAGGGGTTCCGTGAGCAGTTCTTC	CASSEGGQGFREQFF
-	-	TRBV19	TRBJ1-1	TGTGCCAGTAGCCCCAGGGGCGGAGAGAACACTGAAGCTTTCTTT	CASSPRGGENTEAFF
-	-	TRBV19	TRBJ2-5	TGTGCCAGTAGTCTGGTGGAGGGGGCGCGGGAGACCCAGTACTTC	CASSLVEGARETQYF
TRBD1	-	TRBV9	TRBJ1-2	TGTGCCAGCAGAGACAGGGCTAATGGCTACACCTTC	CASRDRANGYTF
-	-	TRBV3-1/TRBV3-2	TRBJ1-5	TGTGCCAGCTCCTCACTGGGGAATCAGCCCCAGCATTTT	CASSSLGNQPQHF
-	-	TRBV7-8	TRBJ2-3	TGTGCCAGCTTCTTAGGGGGGTATATCGGGGACACAGATACGCAGTATTTT	CASFLGGYIGDTDTQYF
TRBD1	-	TRBV7-2	TRBJ1-2	TGTGCCAGCAGCCAGGGACAGGGAAGGTTTGGCTACACCTTC	CASSQGQGRFGYTF
TRBD1	few	TRBV19	TRBJ1-4	TGTGCCAGTAAATCGACAGGGGGGAATGAAAAACTGTTTTTT	CASKSTGGNEKLFF